This TCR beta chain came from a study of T cell repertoires in cytomegalovirus infection. TCRdb itself ran the reads through MiXCR, one entry per CDR3 protein. The table has roughly 570,000 distinct CDR3 sequences, about 39% seen once. This clonotype appeared once. The antigen is unknown. The germline V and J ends were trimmed by 10 bases and 1 base, with 14 bases remaining between them. Germline lookup yields CDR1 MNHNY and CDR2 SVGAGI (reference sequence). The CDR3 covers 14 residues. This sequence originates from a human donor in good health (CMV status not recorded). Some clones in this sample may be carry-over from other donors' samples. The starting material was cultured PBMCs, obtained from culture after CMV antigen stimulation. The chain uses TRBV6-6 and TRBJ2-4; D not resolved. CDR3 amino acids: CATAVNEAKNIQYF. CDR3 coding DNA: TGTGCCACCGCTGTTAATGAGGCCAAAAACATTCAGTACTTC.